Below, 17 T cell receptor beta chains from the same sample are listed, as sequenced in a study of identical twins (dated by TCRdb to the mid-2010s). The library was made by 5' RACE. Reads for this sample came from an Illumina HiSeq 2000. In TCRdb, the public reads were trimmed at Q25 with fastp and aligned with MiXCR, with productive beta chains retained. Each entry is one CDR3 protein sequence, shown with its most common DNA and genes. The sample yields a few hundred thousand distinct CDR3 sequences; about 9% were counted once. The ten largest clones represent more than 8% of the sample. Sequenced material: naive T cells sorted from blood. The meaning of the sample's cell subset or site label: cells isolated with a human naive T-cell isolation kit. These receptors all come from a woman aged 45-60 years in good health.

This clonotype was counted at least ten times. The CDR3 DNA follows: TGTGCCGTGCCGACAAGACTAGTTGCAAATGAGCAGTTCTTC. This encodes CAVPTRLVANEQFF. V usage is TRBV6-1 and J usage is TRBJ2-1; D is possibly TRBD2 (6 bases). Germline values: CDR1 MNHNS, CDR2 SASEGT. There are 14 residues in the CDR3. Trimming stripped 11 bases from V and 7 bases from J, with 21 bases between.

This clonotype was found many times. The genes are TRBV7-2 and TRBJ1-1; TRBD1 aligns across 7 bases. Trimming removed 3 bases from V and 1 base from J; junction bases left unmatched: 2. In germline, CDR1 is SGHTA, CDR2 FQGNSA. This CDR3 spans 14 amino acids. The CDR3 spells CASSLDRRNTEAFF. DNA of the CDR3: TGTGCCAGCAGCTTGGACAGGAGGAACACTGAAGCTTTCTTT.

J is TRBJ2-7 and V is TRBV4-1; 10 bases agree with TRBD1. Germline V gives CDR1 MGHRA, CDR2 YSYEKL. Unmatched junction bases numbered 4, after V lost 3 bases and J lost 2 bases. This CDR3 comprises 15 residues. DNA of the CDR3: TGCGCCAGCAGCCACGGACAGGGGGAAACCTACGAGCAGTACTTC. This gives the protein CASSHGQGETYEQYF.

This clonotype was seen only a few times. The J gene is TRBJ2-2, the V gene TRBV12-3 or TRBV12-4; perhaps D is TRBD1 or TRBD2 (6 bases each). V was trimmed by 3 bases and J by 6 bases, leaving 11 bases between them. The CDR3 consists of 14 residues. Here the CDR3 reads CASSFKGGPGELFF. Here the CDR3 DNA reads TGTGCCAGCAGTTTTAAGGGGGGACCCGGGGAGCTGTTTTTT.

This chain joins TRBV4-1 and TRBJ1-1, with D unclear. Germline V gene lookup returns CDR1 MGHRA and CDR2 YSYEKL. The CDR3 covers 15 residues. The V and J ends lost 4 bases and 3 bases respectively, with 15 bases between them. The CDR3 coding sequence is TGCGCCAGCAGCCGATCCTCCCCTTGGGACACTGAAGCTTTCTTT. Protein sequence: CASSRSSPWDTEAFF.

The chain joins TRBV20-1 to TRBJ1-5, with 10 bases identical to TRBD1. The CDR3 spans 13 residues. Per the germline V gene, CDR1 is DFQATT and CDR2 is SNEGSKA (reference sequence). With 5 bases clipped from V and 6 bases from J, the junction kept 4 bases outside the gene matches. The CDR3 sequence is CSAAGQGSQPQHF. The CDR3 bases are TGCAGTGCTGCGGGACAGGGGAGTCAGCCCCAGCATTTT.

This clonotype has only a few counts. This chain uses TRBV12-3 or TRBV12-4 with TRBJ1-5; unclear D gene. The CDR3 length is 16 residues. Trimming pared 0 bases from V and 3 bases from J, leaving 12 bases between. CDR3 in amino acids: CASSLAGWTDNQPQHF. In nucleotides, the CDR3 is TGTGCCAGCAGTTTAGCGGGGTGGACTGACAATCAGCCCCAGCATTTT.

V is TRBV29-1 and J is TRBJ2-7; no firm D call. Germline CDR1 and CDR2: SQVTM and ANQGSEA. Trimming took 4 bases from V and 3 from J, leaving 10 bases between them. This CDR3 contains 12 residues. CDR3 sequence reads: CSVVAADYEQYF. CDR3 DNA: TGCAGCGTTGTCGCGGCAGACTACGAGCAGTACTTC.

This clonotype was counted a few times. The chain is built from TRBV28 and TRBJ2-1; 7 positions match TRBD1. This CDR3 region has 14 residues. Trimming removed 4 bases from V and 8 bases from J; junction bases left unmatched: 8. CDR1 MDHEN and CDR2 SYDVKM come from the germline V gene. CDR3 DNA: TGTGCCAGCAGTTCCACAGGGGTATCGGATGAGCAGTTCTTC. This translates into CASSSTGVSDEQFF.

The CDR3 spells CASSQDPGVAGEQYF. For the CDR3, the DNA is TGCGCCAGCAGCCAAGATCCGGGGGTAGCGGGCGAGCAGTACTTC. This chain links TRBV4-1 with TRBJ2-7; 7 nucleotides agree with TRBD2. The CDR3 length is 15 residues. Germline CDR1 and CDR2: MGHRA and YSYEKL. V shed 0 bases and J 6 bases; nucleotides not matched to a gene: 8.

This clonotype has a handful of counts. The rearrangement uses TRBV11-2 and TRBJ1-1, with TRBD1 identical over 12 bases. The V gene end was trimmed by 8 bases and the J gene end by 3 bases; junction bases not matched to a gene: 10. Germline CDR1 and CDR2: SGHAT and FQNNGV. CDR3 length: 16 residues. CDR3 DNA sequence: TGTGCCAGCCGACACCGGGACAGGGGGCCGTACACTGAAGCTTTCTTT. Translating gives CASRHRDRGPYTEAFF.

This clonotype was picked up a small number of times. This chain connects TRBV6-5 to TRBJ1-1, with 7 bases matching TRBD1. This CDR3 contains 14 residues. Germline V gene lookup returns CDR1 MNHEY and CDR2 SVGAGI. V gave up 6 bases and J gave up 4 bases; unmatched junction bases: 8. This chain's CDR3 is CASSRRQGSTEAFF. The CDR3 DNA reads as TGTGCCAGCAGCCGCCGACAGGGATCCACTGAAGCTTTCTTT.

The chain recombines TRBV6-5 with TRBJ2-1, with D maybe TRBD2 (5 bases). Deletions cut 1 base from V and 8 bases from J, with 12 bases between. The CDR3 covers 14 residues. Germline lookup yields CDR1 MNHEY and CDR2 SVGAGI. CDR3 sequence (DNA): TGTGCCAGCAGTTACTTTGGGAGTTCTGATGAGCAGTTCTTC. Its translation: CASSYFGSSDEQFF.

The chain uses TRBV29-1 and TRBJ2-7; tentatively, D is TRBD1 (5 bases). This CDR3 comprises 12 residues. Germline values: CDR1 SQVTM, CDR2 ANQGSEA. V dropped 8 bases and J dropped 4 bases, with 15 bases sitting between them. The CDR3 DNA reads TGCAGCTACCAGGACACGATTTACGAGCAGTACTTC. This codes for CSYQDTIYEQYF.

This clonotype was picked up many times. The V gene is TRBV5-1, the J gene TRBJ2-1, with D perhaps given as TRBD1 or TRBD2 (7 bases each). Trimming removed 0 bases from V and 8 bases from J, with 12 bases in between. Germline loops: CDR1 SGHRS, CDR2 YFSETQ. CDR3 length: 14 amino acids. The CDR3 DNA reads TGCGCCAGCAGCTTGGTGGCAGGGGGGGATGAGCAGTTCTTC. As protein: CASSLVAGGDEQFF.

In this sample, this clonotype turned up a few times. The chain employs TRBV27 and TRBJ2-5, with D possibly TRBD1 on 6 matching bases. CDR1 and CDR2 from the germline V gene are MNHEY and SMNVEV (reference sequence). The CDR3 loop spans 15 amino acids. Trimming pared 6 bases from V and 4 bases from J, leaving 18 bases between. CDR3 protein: CASRKVTGLGETQYF. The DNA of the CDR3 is TGTGCCAGCAGAAAAGTTACAGGGTTGGGAGAGACCCAGTACTTC.

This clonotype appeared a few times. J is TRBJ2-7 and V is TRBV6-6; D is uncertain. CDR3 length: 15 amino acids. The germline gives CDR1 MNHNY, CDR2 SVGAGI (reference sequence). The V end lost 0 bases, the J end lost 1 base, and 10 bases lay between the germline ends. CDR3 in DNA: TGTGCCAGCAGTTACTCGAAGGCTAGATCCTACGAGCAGTACTTC. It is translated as CASSYSKARSYEQYF.